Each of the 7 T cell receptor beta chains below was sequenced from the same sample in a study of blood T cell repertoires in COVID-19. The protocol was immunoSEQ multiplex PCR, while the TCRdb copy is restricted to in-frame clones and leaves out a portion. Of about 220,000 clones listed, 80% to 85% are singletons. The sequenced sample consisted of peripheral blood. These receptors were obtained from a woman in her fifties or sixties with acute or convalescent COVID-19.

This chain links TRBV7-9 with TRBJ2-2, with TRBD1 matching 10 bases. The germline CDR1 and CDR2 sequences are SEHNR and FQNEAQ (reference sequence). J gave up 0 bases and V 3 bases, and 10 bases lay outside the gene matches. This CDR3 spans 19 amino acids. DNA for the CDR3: TGTGCCAGCAGCTTCCCCGGACAGGGGGGCTTCGCGAACACCGGGGAGCTGTTTTTT. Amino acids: CASSFPGQGGFANTGELFF.

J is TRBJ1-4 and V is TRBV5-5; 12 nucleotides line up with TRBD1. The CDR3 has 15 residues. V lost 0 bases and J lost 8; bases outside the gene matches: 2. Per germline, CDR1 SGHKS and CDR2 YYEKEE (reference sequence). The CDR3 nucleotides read TGTGCCAGCAGCTTGGCCGGGACAGGGGGCGAAAAACTGTTTTTT. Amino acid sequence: CASSLAGTGGEKLFF.

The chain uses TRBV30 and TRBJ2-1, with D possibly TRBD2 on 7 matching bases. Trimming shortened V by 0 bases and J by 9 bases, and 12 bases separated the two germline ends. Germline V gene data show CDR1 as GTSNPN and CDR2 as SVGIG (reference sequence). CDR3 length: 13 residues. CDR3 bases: TGTGCCTGGAGTGTAGGGGGGGTCGGTGAGCAGTTCTTC. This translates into CAWSVGGVGEQFF.

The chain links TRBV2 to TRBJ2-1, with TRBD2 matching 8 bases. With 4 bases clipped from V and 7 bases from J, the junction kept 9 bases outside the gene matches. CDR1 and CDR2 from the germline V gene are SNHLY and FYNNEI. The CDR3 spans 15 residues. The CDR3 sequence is CASSVVGTSLNEQFF. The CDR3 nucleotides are TGTGCCAGCAGTGTAGTGGGGACTAGTTTAAATGAGCAGTTCTTC.

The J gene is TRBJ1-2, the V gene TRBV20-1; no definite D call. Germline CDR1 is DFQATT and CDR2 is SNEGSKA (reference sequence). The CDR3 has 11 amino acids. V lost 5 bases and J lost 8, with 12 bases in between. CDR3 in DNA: TGCAGTGCTCCCCGAGGTGGGGGCTACACCTTC. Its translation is CSAPRGGGYTF.

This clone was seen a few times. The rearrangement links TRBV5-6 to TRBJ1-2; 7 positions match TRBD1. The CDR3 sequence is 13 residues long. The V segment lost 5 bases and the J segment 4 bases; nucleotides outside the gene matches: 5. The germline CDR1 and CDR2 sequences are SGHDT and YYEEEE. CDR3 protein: CASSWDRSYGYTF. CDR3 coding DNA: TGTGCCAGCAGTTGGGACAGAAGCTATGGCTACACCTTC.

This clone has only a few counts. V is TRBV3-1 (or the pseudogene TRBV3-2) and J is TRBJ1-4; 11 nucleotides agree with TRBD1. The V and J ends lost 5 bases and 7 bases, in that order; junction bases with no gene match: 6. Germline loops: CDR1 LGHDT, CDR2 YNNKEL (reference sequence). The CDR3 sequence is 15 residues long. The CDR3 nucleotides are TGTGCCAGCAGCGACTCCGGGACAGGGGGTGAAAAACTGTTTTTT. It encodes CASSDSGTGGEKLFF.